This TCR beta chain originates from a study of blood T cell repertoires in COVID-19. Looking at the study overall: PBMCs, B-cell-depleted T cells, or T cells provided the cDNA or gDNA that made up the material.

As handled by the study authors: Quantification of nucleated cells was approximated via reference gene primer amplification. Sequencing was performed with immunoSEQ multiplex PCR; in TCRdb, only in-frame clones are kept and a portion is missing. V and J calls and clone size come straight from that table; D and trimming were deduced from the DNA. Counted here are 210,000 or so clones, around 88% occurring once; the ten biggest clones make up 1.5%. The CDR3 runs to 15 residues. The germline V gene has CDR1 SGHAT and CDR2 FQNNGV. V dropped 5 bases and J dropped 4 bases, with 17 bases sitting between them.

This clonotype was sampled from a man aged 18 to 35 with active or convalescent COVID-19. Sequenced input: peripheral blood. This chain joins TRBV11-2 and TRBJ1-2; tentatively, D is TRBD1 (6 bases). CDR3 nucleotides: TGTGCCAGCAGCCCCATACAGGGCTTCGGCTATGGCTACACCTTC. It translates to CASSPIQGFGYGYTF. Drawing the rest from reference TRBV11-2 and TRBJ1-2, the complete variable domain is EAGVAQSPRYKIIEKRQSVAFWCNPISGHATLYWYQQILGQGPKLLIQFQNNGVVDDSQLPKDRFSAERLKGVDSTLKIQPAKLEDSAVYLCASSPIQGFGYGYTFGSGTRLTVV.